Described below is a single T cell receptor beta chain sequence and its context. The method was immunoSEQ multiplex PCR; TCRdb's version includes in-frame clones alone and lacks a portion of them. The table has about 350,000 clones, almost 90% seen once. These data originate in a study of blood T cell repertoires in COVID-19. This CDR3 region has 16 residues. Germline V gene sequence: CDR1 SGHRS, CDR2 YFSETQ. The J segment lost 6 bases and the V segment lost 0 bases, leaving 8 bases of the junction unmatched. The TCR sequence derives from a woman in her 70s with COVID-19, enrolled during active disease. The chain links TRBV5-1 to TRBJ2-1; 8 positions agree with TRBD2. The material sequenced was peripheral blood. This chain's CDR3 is CASSLEGTSGGNEQFF. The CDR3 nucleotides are TGCGCCAGCAGCTTGGAAGGTACCAGCGGGGGCAATGAGCAGTTCTTC. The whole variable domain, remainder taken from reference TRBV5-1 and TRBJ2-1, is KAGVTQTPRYLIKTRGQQVTLSCSPISGHRSVSWYQQTPGQGLQFLFEYFSETQRNKGNFPGRFSGRQFSNSRSEMNVSTLELGDSALYLCASSLEGTSGGNEQFFGPGTRLTVL.